This T cell receptor (beta chain) was found in a study of tumor-infiltrating lymphocytes in primary liver carcinoma. As for the study in general: Male and female patients aged 30 to 69 years made up the cohort. Roughly 3.5 to 7.5 million productive TCRbeta reads were obtained per sample, with similar numbers across tissue types.

Points on this clonotype: At one end the junction does not follow the germline gene, possibly because of a read error.

Unsorted whole blood supplied the blood RNA, and germline DNA was isolated too. Enrolled patients were chronically infected with HBV and treatment-naive. Collected before surgery were roughly 3.9 milliliters of peripheral blood. Germline CDR1 reads LGHNA; CDR2 reads YNFKEQ. The CDR3 spans 16 residues. A constant-region primer primed TCR beta cDNA synthesis from about 0.45 ug of total RNA. Sequencing libraries for TCR beta derived from three nested multiplex PCR rounds that used slightly modified ARM-PCR. Each of the first two PCR rounds ran approximately 9 cycles with TRBV1-TRBV30 forward and C-beta reverse primers. TCRdb independently ran MiXCR on the multiplex PCR reads; one entry per CDR3 protein. The table shows 320,000 or so distinct CDR3 sequences, with more than 55% occurring only once.

The chain carries TRBV4-2 and TRBJ2-4, with D maybe TRBD1 (5 bases). The sequence was collected from a man between 35 and 55 years old with primary liver carcinoma and hepatitis B virus infection. Specimen: peripheral blood. CDR3 bases: TGTGCCAGCAGCCATTCAGGGCAGGACCCCGAAAACATTCAGTGCTTC. It translates to CASSHSGQDPENIQCF.